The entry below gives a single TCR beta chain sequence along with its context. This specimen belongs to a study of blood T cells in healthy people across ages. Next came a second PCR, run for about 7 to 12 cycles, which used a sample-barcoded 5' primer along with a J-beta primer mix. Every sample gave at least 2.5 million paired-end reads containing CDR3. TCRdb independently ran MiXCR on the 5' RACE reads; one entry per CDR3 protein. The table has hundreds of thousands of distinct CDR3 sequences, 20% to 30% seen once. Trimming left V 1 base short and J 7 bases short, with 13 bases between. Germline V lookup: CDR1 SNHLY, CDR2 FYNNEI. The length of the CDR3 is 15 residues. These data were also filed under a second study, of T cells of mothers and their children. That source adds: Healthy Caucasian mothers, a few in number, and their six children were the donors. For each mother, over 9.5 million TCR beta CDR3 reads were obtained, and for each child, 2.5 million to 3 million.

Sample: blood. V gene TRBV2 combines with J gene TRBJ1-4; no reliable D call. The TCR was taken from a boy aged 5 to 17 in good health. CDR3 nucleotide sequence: TGTGCCAGCAGTGAAGGGGTCGGACGGGGTGAAAAACTGTTTTTT. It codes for CASSEGVGRGEKLFF.